Listed here are 29 T cell receptor beta chains from one sample, sequenced in a study of tumor-infiltrating lymphocytes in primary liver carcinoma. Unsorted bulk tissue, roughly 20-32 mg of it, served as the source for co-extraction of RNA and DNA. A primer in the constant region served to generate TCR beta cDNA from 450 to 600 ng of total RNA. Libraries covering TCR beta were generated through three nested multiplex PCR rounds (using a slightly modified ARM-PCR). PCR rounds one and two used TRBV1-TRBV30 forward primers with a C-beta reverse primer for 10 cycles each. TCRdb reprocessed the multiplex PCR reads with MiXCR, giving one entry per CDR3 protein. The sample gives under 45,000 distinct CDR3 sequences, 73% of which show up once; about a fifth is in the top ten. The sample consisted of liver tumor tissue from sampling region 2. Sample subset: tumor region T2, inferior pole. The receptors were gathered from a man aged 40-49 years with primary liver carcinoma and hepatitis B virus infection.

The chain employs TRBV6-2 or TRBV6-3 and TRBJ1-5; a weak D match, TRBD1 (5 bases). Trimming removed 6 bases at V and 1 base at J, with 19 bases between. Germline loops: CDR1 MNHEY, CDR2 SVGEGT. The CDR3 loop spans 17 amino acids. CDR3 residues: CASSLPAVGTSNQPQHF. DNA for the CDR3: TGTGCCAGCAGCCTACCGGCCGTGGGGACCAGCAATCAGCCCCAGCATTTT.

The V call is TRBV6-2 or TRBV6-3, the J call TRBJ2-7, with no clear D. CDR3 length: 13 residues. CDR1 and CDR2 (germline): MNHEY, SVGEGT. The CDR3 nucleotides read TGTGTCAGTAGTTACACGACATGCTACGAGCAGTACTTC. Protein: CVSSYTTCYEQYF.

Remarks on this clonotype: One end of the junction is discordant with germline, which a read error may explain. The chain uses TRBV29-1 and TRBJ1-1; D unclear. The CDR3 sequence is 12 residues long. In germline, CDR1 is SQVTM, CDR2 ANQGSEA. DNA for the CDR3: TGCACGGTTGAATCCGGGGTCACTGTAGCTTTCTTT. Protein: CTVESGVTVAFF.

In regard to this clonotype: This CDR3 is missing its conserved last phenylalanine or tryptophan, likely due to a read error. This chain connects TRBV6-5 to TRBJ2-1; 7 bases are shared with TRBD2. V trimming: 10 bases; J trimming: 4 bases; junction bases outside the gene matches: 13. The CDR3 has 15 residues. Germline-derived CDR1 and CDR2 are MNHEY and SVGAGI. The CDR3 protein is CAISPSAGGYNEQFS. CDR3 nucleotides: TGTGCCATCAGCCCCTCGGCCGGGGGGTACAATGAGCAGTTCTCC.

At least ten counts were recorded for this clonotype. The V gene is TRBV13, the J gene TRBJ2-7; D not resolved. Per germline, CDR1 PRHDT and CDR2 FYEKMQ (reference sequence). V lost 5 bases to trimming and J lost 3 bases, with 5 bases between them. This CDR3 contains 11 residues. CDR3 loop: CASSLDYEQYF. The CDR3 DNA reads TGTGCCAGCAGCCTTGACTACGAGCAGTACTTC. Based on the CDR3 plus reference TRBV13 and TRBJ2-7, the full variable domain is AAGVIQSPRHLIKEKRETATLKCYPIPRHDTVYWYQQGPGQDPQFLISFYEKMQSDKGSIPDRFSAQQFSDYHSELNMSSLELGDSALYFCASSLDYEQYFGPGTRLTVT.

As to this clonotype: The germline gene is not matched at one end of the junction; a read error may be the cause. The chain joins TRBV30 to TRBJ2-6; D remains ambiguous. This CDR3 has 16 amino acids. CDR1 and CDR2 from the germline V gene are GTSNPN and SVGIG (reference sequence). Here the CDR3 DNA reads TGTGCCTGGAGATGGAAGGGTAGCTCTGGGACCAACGTCCTGACTTTC. Translating it yields CAWRWKGSSGTNVLTF.

This clonotype was counted many times. This rearrangement joins TRBV19 to TRBJ2-1; 7 bases are shared with TRBD1. J gave up 8 bases and V 5 bases, and 12 bases lay outside the gene matches. CDR3 length: 15 residues. CDR1 and CDR2 from the germline V gene are LNHDA and SQIVND (reference sequence). CDR3 sequence reads: CASSSGTAATHEQFF. For the CDR3, the DNA is TGTGCCAGTAGTTCCGGGACAGCGGCTACTCATGAGCAGTTCTTC.

Note on this clonotype: Since a much larger clone is just one base distant, this may be a read error. It is likely a read error, because the conserved phenylalanine at the end of the CDR3 is missing. J is TRBJ2-5 and V is TRBV11-2; TRBD2 matches 7 bases. This CDR3 is built from 15 residues. CDR1 is SGHAT and CDR2 is FQNNGV in the germline V gene. The J segment lost 1 base and the V segment lost 6 bases, leaving 8 bases of the junction unmatched. DNA for the CDR3: TGTGCCAGCAGGTTGGGACGGACTAGCCAAGAGACCCAGTACCTC. This sequence encodes CASRLGRTSQETQYL.

A remark on this clonotype: A read error may produce the germline difference seen at one junction end. The chain recombines TRBV14 with TRBJ2-1; TRBD2 aligns across 8 bases. The germline CDR1 and CDR2 sequences are SGHDN and FVKESK. CDR3 size: 16 residues. The chain's CDR3 is CASSAVAGWVNNEQLF. The CDR3 coding sequence is TGCGCCAGCAGTGCCGTAGCGGGATGGGTAAATAATGAGCAGTTGTTC.

This clonotype was seen a few times. A much larger clone differs by one base, so this may be a read error. The genes are TRBV12-3 or TRBV12-4 and TRBJ2-2; 11 nucleotides line up with TRBD2. The CDR3 runs 17 residues. In DNA form, the CDR3 reads TGTGCCAGCAGTTTCCGGGGTAGCGGGAGGGACACCGGGGAGCTGCTTTTT. This encodes CASSFRGSGRDTGELLF.

This clonotype is judged medium-sized. This chain joins TRBV11-1 and TRBJ2-4; 7 positions agree with TRBD1. The junction had 10 bases not matched to a gene; V was cut back by 5 bases and J by 0 bases. Germline CDR1 SGHAT, CDR2 FQDESV (reference sequence). This CDR3 comprises 17 residues. The CDR3 DNA is TGTGCCAGCAGCCCCTGGACAGGTCCGGGAGCCAAAAACATTCAGTACTTC. Protein product: CASSPWTGPGAKNIQYF.

To note about this clonotype: In this CDR3 the conserved last residue, phenylalanine or tryptophan, is missing, so a read error is likely. This sequence joins TRBV7-9 and TRBJ2-7, with D possibly TRBD2 on 6 matching bases. The germline CDR1 and CDR2 sequences are SEHNR and FQNEAQ (reference sequence). CDR3 length equals 16 residues. V dropped 3 bases and J dropped 6 bases, with 21 bases sitting between them. CDR3 DNA: TGTGCCAGCAGCTTGCGGAATAGGGCCAAGGGAGGCGAGCAGTACCTC. Translating it yields CASSLRNRAKGGEQYL.

Worth noting for this clonotype: The junction does not match germline at one end; this may be a read error. The chain's CDR3 is CASNRTSGNGGELFF. The CDR3 region has the DNA TGTGCCAGCAACCGGACTAGCGGAAATGGCGGGGAGCTGTTCTTT. The genes are TRBV6-6 and TRBJ2-2; 10 bases match TRBD2. Germline CDR1 reads MNHNY; CDR2 reads SVGAGI (reference sequence). This CDR3 has 15 residues.

Comment on this clonotype: A read error may produce the germline difference seen at one junction end. This sequence joins TRBV29-1 and TRBJ2-4; D is possibly TRBD1 (6 bases). The CDR3 spans 13 residues. The germline V gene encodes CDR1 SQVTM and CDR2 ANQGSEA. Here the CDR3 DNA reads TGCAGCGTTTTAGGGGGAGCCAAAAACATTCGGTACTTC. Protein: CSVLGGAKNIRYF.

The chain has TRBV6-1 and TRBJ1-2; D may be TRBD1 (6 bases). Germline CDR1 reads MNHNS; CDR2 reads SASEGT. V lost 2 bases, J lost 6 bases, and 16 bases lay in between. The CDR3 loop spans 15 amino acids. In DNA form, the CDR3 reads TGTGCCAGCAGTGAAATAAGGGGTGGGGACAATGGCTACACCTTC. As protein: CASSEIRGGDNGYTF.

A remark on this clonotype: Without the conserved terminal phenylalanine or tryptophan, this CDR3 likely stems from a read error. The chain links TRBV5-1 to TRBJ1-2; D is ambiguous. Germline loops: CDR1 SGHRS, CDR2 YFSETQ. The CDR3 is 13 residues long. Written as DNA, the CDR3 is TGCGCCAGCAACTTGCTGTCGGACTATGGCTACACCTTG. Protein: CASNLLSDYGYTL.

Worth noting for this clonotype: A read error is likely, as this CDR3 ends without the conserved phenylalanine or tryptophan. The genes are TRBV12-3 or TRBV12-4 and TRBJ1-2; 11 bases agree with TRBD1. The CDR3 sequence is 14 residues long. The CDR3 loop is CTSSRTGGYDGYTL. The CDR3 DNA reads as TGTACCAGTTCACGGACAGGGGGCTATGATGGCTACACCCTC.

Details on this clonotype: It is likely a read error, because the conserved phenylalanine at the end of the CDR3 is missing. The gene calls are TRBV29-1 and TRBJ2-5; TRBD1 might be the D (5 bases). CDR1 is SQVTM, CDR2 ANQGSEA, per germline. The CDR3 is 14 amino acids. This CDR3 is CSVENVGQGEIQYY. The CDR3 DNA is TGCAGTGTTGAAAATGTCGGACAAGGAGAGATCCAGTACTAC.

In this sample, this clonotype turned up many times. This chain connects TRBV11-2 to TRBJ1-5; D is unclear. Germline V gives CDR1 SGHAT, CDR2 FQNNGV. The CDR3 sequence is 16 residues long. Trimming stripped 1 base from V and 6 bases from J, with 16 bases between. The CDR3 DNA is TGTGCCAGCAGCTTAGGAGACACGGGTTGGGCTCAGCCCCAGCATTTT. It translates to CASSLGDTGWAQPQHF. Looking up the rest from reference TRBV11-2 and TRBJ1-5 gives the full variable domain: EAGVAQSPRYKIIEKRQSVAFWCNPISGHATLYWYQQILGQGPKLLIQFQNNGVVDDSQLPKDRFSAERLKGVDSTLKIQPAKLEDSAVYLCASSLGDTGWAQPQHFGDGTRLSIL.

As for this clonotype: A junction boundary mismatches the germline segment, possibly from a read error. This chain links TRBV5-1 with TRBJ2-6; D possibly corresponds to TRBD2 (5 bases). CDR1 and CDR2 (germline): SGHRS, YFSETQ. The CDR3 extends over 16 amino acids. For the CDR3, the DNA is TGCGCCAGCAGCTTGGACCTGGCGACCGGGGTCAACGTCCTGACTTTC. Its protein is CASSLDLATGVNVLTF.

CDR3 region: CSVTGAKNIQYF. DNA for the CDR3: TGCAGCGTCACAGGAGCCAAAAACATTCAGTACTTC. This chain links TRBV29-1 with TRBJ2-4, with a possible D match to TRBD1 (5 bases). The germline V and J ends were trimmed by 6 bases and 0 bases, with 6 bases remaining between them. This CDR3 comprises 12 residues. The germline V gene encodes CDR1 SQVTM and CDR2 ANQGSEA. The full variable domain, in which reference TRBV29-1 and TRBJ2-4 provide the parts outside the CDR3, is SAVISQKPSRDICQRGTSLTIQCQVDSQVTMMFWYRQQPGQSLTLIATANQGSEATYESGFVIDKFPISRPNLTFSTLTVSNMSPEDSSIYLCSVTGAKNIQYFGAGTRLSVL.

Worth noting for this clonotype: A junction boundary mismatches the germline segment, possibly from a read error. The chain carries TRBV4-2 and TRBJ2-1; TRBD2 matches at 7 bases. CDR1 is LGHNA, CDR2 YNFKEQ, per germline. CDR3 length: 16 residues. CDR3 sequence (DNA): TGTGCCAGCAGCCAACTTAGCGGGTTCTCCTGCAATGAGCAATTCTTC. Protein sequence: CASSQLSGFSCNEQFF.

A note on this clonotype: The CDR3 ends on some other residue instead of the conserved phenylalanine or tryptophan, so this is likely a read error. Because the CDR3's place on the DNA is in doubt, the DNA is left out and the CDR3 is given as listed by TCRdb. The rearrangement uses TRBV6-2 or TRBV6-3 and TRBJ2-7. Germline values: CDR1 MNHEY, CDR2 SVGEGT. The CDR3 has 13 residues if both end residues are counted. CDR3 residues: CAISYEVPYEEYL.

About this clonotype itself: A junction end diverges from the germline sequence, so it may reflect a read error. V gene TRBV4-1 combines with J gene TRBJ2-2, with 7 bases matching TRBD2. The CDR3 contains 17 residues. Per germline, CDR1 MGHRA and CDR2 YSYEKL. CDR3 sequence: CASSPQTGVLNSGELVF. The CDR3 bases are TGCGCCAGCAGCCCCCAAACGGGGGTCCTAAACAGCGGGGAGCTGGTTTTT.

The CDR3 region is CSTSKGGGRAGEQFF. The CDR3 DNA follows: TGCAGCACTTCAAAGGGGGGCGGGAGGGCTGGTGAGCAGTTCTTC. The chain links TRBV29-1 to TRBJ2-1, with TRBD2 matching 9 bases. The CDR3 has 15 amino acids. Germline V CDR1 and CDR2: SQVTM, ANQGSEA. V shed 8 bases, J shed 9 bases, and the junction held 17 bases outside the gene matches.

This sequence joins TRBV28 and TRBJ2-1; 8 nucleotides line up with TRBD2. This CDR3 spans 15 amino acids. The V gene's germline CDR1 is MDHEN and CDR2 SYDVKM. CDR3 coding DNA: TGTGTCAGTAGTTTACCCCCACCGGGAGGGGGTGAGCAGTTCTTC. Protein product: CVSSLPPPGGGEQFF.

The rearrangement uses TRBV6-1 and TRBJ1-2; 7 bases line up with TRBD1. Germline V gene data show CDR1 as MNHNS and CDR2 as SASEGT. The V segment lost 5 bases and the J segment 10 bases; nucleotides outside the gene matches: 10. The CDR3 is made up of 13 amino acids. In DNA, the CDR3 is TGTGCCAGCAGTACGGGACAGTCATGTGACTACACCTTC. Its protein product is CASSTGQSCDYTF.

A note on this clonotype: Here the CDR3 omits its conserved ending phenylalanine or tryptophan, so a read error is the likely source. The genes are TRBV5-4 and TRBJ1-6, with D hard to call. V shed 8 bases and J shed 9 bases, with 24 bases lying between them. This CDR3 region has 16 residues. Germline assignment: CDR1 SGHNT and CDR2 YYREEE (reference sequence). The DNA for the CDR3 is TGTGCCAGTAGCACCGCAGCGGGGTCGAGGGCTTCACCCCTCCACCTT. Its protein is CASSTAAGSRASPLHL.

A note on this clonotype: At one end, the junction sequence differs from germline, possibly due to a read error. The chain combines TRBV6-5 with TRBJ2-5; TRBD1 matches at 7 bases. Germline CDR1 and CDR2: MNHEY and SVGAGI. The CDR3 loop spans 14 amino acids. CDR3: CASNFEQGQETQYF. DNA of the CDR3: TGTGCCAGCAATTTCGAACAGGGGCAAGAGACCCAGTATTTC.